The following is a T cell receptor beta chain sequence with its context. There is no known antigen for this receptor. No per-base quality is available; no much larger clone lies one base away. Libraries were built with the immunoSEQ multiplex PCR assay. For the multiplex PCR, a mixture combining 60 forward primers for TCR Vbeta segments and 13 reverse primers for TCR Jbeta segments was used. The CDR3 region of rearranged TCR beta genes was amplified from genomic DNA with a multiplex PCR assay. On the Illumina HiSeq System, the amplified TCR beta libraries were sequenced as 87-base-pair reads. Under the source paper's analysis protocol: In a later analysis, tens of millions of unique TCR beta chains were counted across the approximately 620 repertoires, and about 9.9 million of these chains were shared by at least two donors. To remove PCR and sequencing errors, raw reads were error-corrected and collapsed into unique sequences using a nearest-neighbor algorithm that merged closely related sequences. CDR3 sequences were aligned to IMGT reference sequences to assign V, D and J gene segments. Each retained sequence needed at least a six-nucleotide match to both a V gene segment and a J gene segment. Rearrangements were classified as productive when the CDR3 lacked stop codons and remained in frame with V and J, and all other rearrangements were classified as non-productive. CDR3 was defined by IMGT convention, running from the second conserved V-encoded cysteine to the conserved J-encoded phenylalanine. The earlier analysis of approximately 590 of the donors excluded any sequence lacking an unambiguous match to a single V gene segment. In an earlier analysis of about 590 of the donors, a V segment was called functional when productive rearrangements were above 56.7%, and segregating when the standard deviation between donors exceeded 5%. To diagnose cytomegalovirus status from the catalog of TCR beta chain sequences, a statistical classification framework was built. V and J gene assignment, in a later analysis, came from comparing TCR nucleotide sequences with IMGT/GENE-DB human TR gene sequences. In a later analysis, CDR3 sequences and most-parsimonious VDJ recombination scenarios were assigned using the TCRdist pipeline. In a later analysis, each TCR beta chain was defined by its CDR3 amino acid sequence together with its V-gene family, and reads lacking a unique V-gene family were excluded. To address suspected cross-contamination and a sequencing artifact, a later analysis removed a few hundred highly shared, low-generation-probability nucleotide sequences. In a later analysis, a clonal expansion index for each public chain was calculated from normalized within-repertoire ranks of inferred template counts. In a later analysis, generation probabilities were computed with a VDJ recombination model fitted to out-of-frame rearrangements, and the resulting probabilities were checked against IGoR. In a later analysis, TCR-TCR, TCR-HLA and TCR-CMV co-occurrence was scored with hypergeometric tests, and a repertoire-size bias correction was applied to TCR pairs. False discovery rates were estimated in a later analysis by permuting HLA or CMV assignments 20 times. A later analysis grouped co-occurring TCRs with DBSCAN, adding TCRdist sequence similarity when clustering within HLA-allele-positive subsets. Repertoires with fewer than 30,000 or more than 120,000 public chains, plus five repertoires with anomalous nucleotide sharing, were excluded from co-occurrence clustering. TCRdb's version of the immuneACCESS table is confined to in-frame rearrangements and falls short of the full clone set. An unresolved V gene accounts for under half of the shortfall where checked; the remainder is of unknown origin. V and J calls and clone size are copied from that table; D and trimming were computed from the DNA. The sample contains more than 150,000 clones, around 79% of them found a single time. The top ten clonotypes cover over 1.5% of the sample.

The sample originates from a study of cytomegalovirus exposure and HLA in healthy donors (dated by TCRdb to 2017 to 2019). Broadly, across the study: An earlier analysis of approximately 590 of the donors reported approximately 300 Gb of sequence data and 120 million or so unique TCR beta sequences from 150 million to 200 million T cells. Besides the first cohort of about 730 subjects, a separate validation cohort made up of 120 different subjects was used. Donor age, sex, ethnicity and CMV serostatus were compiled together with the repertoire data. HLA typing covered class I and class II loci at four-digit resolution. Of the roughly 400 genotyped donors, 65% to 90% were placed in the genetic ancestry cluster associated with self-reported Caucasian donors. Typing coverage differed by locus: A, B, C, DRB1 and DQB1 were typed in about 620-630 donors, DQA1 in 500 to 550, DPA1 in roughly 590, and DPB1 in around 440. Rather than drawing on any new phenotypic data, the later analysis identified candidate immune exposures from TCR beta sequences and the way those sequences occurred across donors. Across 398 genotyped donors of the cohort, an average of about 240,000 unique TCR beta nucleotide sequences per donor were sequenced, and about a sixth of those sequences were non-productive. To predict cytomegalovirus infection status, the study brought together high-throughput TCR immunosequencing, statistical association of individual TCRs with disease status, and machine learning. The T cell repertoires of under 750 subjects were profiled by immunosequencing and related to cytomegalovirus serostatus. In a later analysis, previously published TCR beta repertoires from 670 or so donors were re-analyzed and high-resolution HLA genotyping was added so that TCR occurrence patterns could be studied. Every repertoire in the discovery cohort had been generated on one and the same sequencing platform. The study aimed to test whether cataloging public T cell receptors could reveal signatures of past pathogen exposure. A later genetic analysis took genome-wide SNP genotypes for about three fifths of the 666 donors and used that subset as a discovery cohort. In an earlier analysis of 587 of the donors, high-throughput TCR beta sequencing was used to judge whether each TCR beta V gene segment behaved as functional or pseudogenic. Four to six DR-DQ haplotypes were handled as single units for association and clustering, since linkage in the cohort was strong. An early release covering some 640 HLA-typed donors comprised roughly 300 gigabases of sequencing data and around 80 million unique TCR sequences. Overall study outcomes, separate from this receptor: Because counts were too low, about 18 rarely observed V segments, including chromosome 9 orphons, were left out of the earlier analysis of about 620 of the donors. A later analysis found that most CMV-associated TCR beta chains appeared HLA-restricted, with HLA associations seemingly driven largely by CMV exposure. Specific HLA alleles were associated with about 17,000 TCR beta sequences at a false discovery rate of 0.05 in a later analysis. The classifier was reported to diagnose cytomegalovirus status with high specificity and sensitivity in both the original and validation cohorts. According to the authors, the approach could potentially be generalized to other disease states and immunological phenotypes. According to a later analysis, TCR association rates differed among HLA loci, with DRB1 alleles showing the most associated TCRs and HLA-C alleles showing the fewest. The only immune exposure information available for the cohort was CMV serostatus. A further reported finding was that TCR beta sequences accurately predicted the HLA-A and HLA-B alleles for most subjects in the first cohort. In a later analysis, HLA-associated TCR beta chains showed more clonal expansion and lower generation probabilities than non-associated chains that were equally common. When HLA alleles, especially DR and DQ, strongly co-occurred, TCR associations were difficult to assign to individual alleles. Because the 87-base-pair reads could not distinguish some IMGT-functional V segments, including TRBV6-2 and TRBV6-3, those segments were excluded. In an earlier analysis of 587 of the donors, most TCR beta V segments were observed in productive rearrangements about 87% or about 30% of the time, broadly matching IMGT annotations. In this cohort, only TCR beta chains were sequenced, and detectable features were limited by the absence of alpha or paired-chain data. Presence/absence analyses assumed roughly uniform sequencing depth across donors, an assumption that may not hold. In a later genetic analysis, fewer N-insertions in productive TCRs were reported among donors in an Asian-associated ancestry cluster than the approximately 710-donor mean. A group of highly shared sequence variants was considered likely to be a technical artifact of the sequencing pipeline. According to a later analysis, parvovirus B19, influenza, CMV and Epstein-Barr virus appeared linked to several top co-occurrence clusters. A few of the identified cytomegalovirus-associated TCR beta chains were confirmed in vitro to be specific for cytomegalovirus antigens. A total of about 180 TCR beta chains were listed by the study as associated with cytomegalovirus. Across donors, most TCR sequences were observed very rarely, whereas some public TCRs were present in many individuals. Because some donors lacked HLA typing at each locus, the association tests relied only on the typed subset. Linkage disequilibrium might explain the correlated functional status among segregating V segments, but an unknown experimental factor could not be ruled out. An association between a missense DCLRE1C variant and V-gene and J-gene trimming of TCR beta chains was found in a later genetic analysis and replicated in an independent cohort.

The cohort comprised under 700 healthy bone marrow donors. Cohort members were all nominally healthy when sampled, although unrecorded immune exposures were likely present. The donor was CMV seropositive and belonged to the group of a few hundred seropositive cohort members. A peripheral blood sample was collected from each donor, and TCR beta sequencing was performed on peripheral blood mononuclear cells. The Qiagen DNeasy Blood Extraction Kit was used to extract genomic DNA from the blood cell samples. The germline V gene gives CDR1 as SQVTM and CDR2 as ANQGSEA. The CDR3 has 14 amino acids, counting the end cysteine and phenylalanine. The DNA shown is the 42-base CDR3, in frame from base 1. V ends up 2 bases short and J 2 bases short, with an unmatched junction base count of 6.

The sequence derives from a girl aged 5-17 years in good health and CMV-seropositive. The V gene is TRBV29-1 and the J gene is TRBJ2-7; TRBD1 matches 7 bases in the middle. The sample consisted of PBMCs. Here is the DNA: TGCAGCGTTGAAAACAGGGGTAGCCCCTACGAGCAGTACTTC. Translated, it reads CSVENRGSPYEQYF.